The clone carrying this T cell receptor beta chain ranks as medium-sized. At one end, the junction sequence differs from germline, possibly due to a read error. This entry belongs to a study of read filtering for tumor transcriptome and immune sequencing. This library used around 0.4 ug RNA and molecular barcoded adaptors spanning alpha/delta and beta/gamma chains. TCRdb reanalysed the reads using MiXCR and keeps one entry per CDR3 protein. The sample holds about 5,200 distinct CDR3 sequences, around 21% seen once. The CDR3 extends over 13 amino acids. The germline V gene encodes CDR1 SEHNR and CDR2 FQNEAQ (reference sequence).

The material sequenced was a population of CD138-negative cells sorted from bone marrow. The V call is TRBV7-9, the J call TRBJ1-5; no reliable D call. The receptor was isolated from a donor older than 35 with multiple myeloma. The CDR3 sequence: CASSLSGNQPQHF. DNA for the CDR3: TGTGCCAGCAGCTTGTCGGGGAATCAGCCCCAGCATTTC.